This TCR beta chain was profiled in a study of T cell responses to AZD1222 COVID-19 vaccine. Some clones are missing from TCRdb's copy, which holds only in-frame ones; the method was immunoSEQ multiplex PCR. Altogether 80,000 to 85,000 clones are present, more than 85% being singletons, with the ten largest covering 6.5% to 9.5%. Unmatched junction bases numbered 0, after V lost 2 bases and J lost 0 bases. This CDR3 contains 15 residues. Germline loops: CDR1 SGHTA, CDR2 FQGNSA. The chain couples TRBV7-2 to TRBJ2-1; 8 bases are shared with TRBD2. The sequencing used peripheral blood, collected 28 days after the second AZD1222 dose. The TCR sequence derives from an adult who received the AZD1222 COVID-19 vaccine. This CDR3 is CASSLSGSSYNEQFF. CDR3 DNA sequence: TGTGCCAGCAGCTTAAGCGGGAGCTCCTACAATGAGCAGTTCTTC.